This TCR beta chain stems from a study of shared clonotypes between healthy human individuals. Study-level findings and limits: The study sampled only blood, and tissue repertoires likely differ.

Donors were Caucasian adults residing in Nashville, Tennessee, USA. For unsorted samples, genomic DNA was extracted from tens of millions of PBMCs. Amplification in unsorted PBMC replicate PCRs started from about 320 ng DNA, which equals tens of thousands of T cell genomes. Sequenced by immunoSEQ multiplex PCR; TCRdb stores in-frame clones only, minus some. This sample has fewer than 600,000 clones, with 79% found just once. With respect to this clone: Its cognate antigen is unknown.

There are 14 residues in the CDR3. Germline V gene lookup returns CDR1 MDHEN and CDR2 SYDVKM. Trimming pared 8 bases from V and 2 bases from J, leaving 16 bases between. The clonotype was recovered from a woman aged 40 to 50 in good health. Some clones in this sample may be carry-over from other donors' samples. The rearrangement joins TRBV28 to TRBJ2-7, with D maybe TRBD1 (6 bases). The sequencing input was PBMCs. CDR3 protein: CASATTGRTYEQYF. The CDR3 nucleotides are TGTGCCAGCGCGACGACAGGACGAACCTACGAGCAGTACTTC.